These T cell receptor beta chains were read from a single sample in a study of cytomegalovirus exposure and HLA in healthy donors. The assay was immunoSEQ multiplex PCR, and TCRdb's table has in-frame clones only and misses some. The ten most abundant clones cover more than 3% of a sample with more than 100,000 clones. Sequencing was carried out using PBMCs. These receptors all come from a man aged 18-30 years in good health and CMV-seronegative. Each CDR3 is given with its conserved first and last residue. A D gene is named only where the DNA matches it firmly.

V gene,D gene,J gene,CDR3 DNA,CDR3 protein
TRBV9,TRBD1,TRBJ2-7,TGTGCCAGCAGCGTAGGGACAGGCGAGCAGTACTTC,CASSVGTGEQYF
TRBV6-5,NA,TRBJ1-1,TGTGCCAGCAGTCCCAGTCTCATCAACACTGAAGCTTTCTTT,CASSPSLINTEAFF
TRBV4-2,TRBD1,TRBJ1-2,TGTGCCAGTGCTCAGGGGGCGGGTGGCTACACCTTC,CASAQGAGGYTF
TRBV28,NA,TRBJ1-5,TGTGCCAGCACCTCTGGGCAGGGCGGCCAGCCCCAGCATTTT,CASTSGQGGQPQHF
TRBV7-6,TRBD2,TRBJ2-5,TGTGCCAGCAGCTTATGGACTAGCGGGGGGTCGTACCAAGAGACCCAGTACTTC,CASSLWTSGGSYQETQYF
TRBV27,NA,TRBJ2-2,TGTGCCAGCAGTTTACGGTCTCGAAACACCGGGGAGCTGTTTTTT,CASSLRSRNTGELFF
TRBV10-2,TRBD2,TRBJ2-3,TGCGCCAGCAGTGAAGGAGCGGGACGGGATTTT,CASSEGAGRDF
TRBV18,TRBD1,TRBJ1-2,TGTGCCAGCTCACCGAAGGACAGGGGCTATGGCTACACCTTC,CASSPKDRGYGYTF
TRBV6-1,NA,TRBJ2-2,TGTGCCAGCAGTGACAGGACTGAAGGAACCGGGGAGCTGTTTTTT,CASSDRTEGTGELFF
TRBV7-7,TRBD2,TRBJ2-1,TGTGCTAGCAGCTTTAGCGGGGGGGCCGGGGATGAGCAGTTCTTC,CASSFSGGAGDEQFF
TRBV14,NA,TRBJ2-7,TGTGCCAGCAGCCGTCAGGCAGGGGCAGGATACGAGCAGTACTTC,CASSRQAGAGYEQYF
TRBV19,NA,TRBJ1-3,TGTGCCAGTAGTGACATACTTACCGCGAGCTCTGGAAACACCATATATTTT,CASSDILTASSGNTIYF
TRBV6-1,NA,TRBJ2-7,TGTGCCAGCAGTGTGTCGGGAGAATCGTCCTACGAGCAGTACTTC,CASSVSGESSYEQYF
TRBV5-4,NA,TRBJ2-1,TGTGCCAGCAGCTCGGGAATGCCACGGGAGCAGTTCTTC,CASSSGMPREQFF
TRBV18,TRBD1,TRBJ2-1,TGTGCCAGCTCACTTCTCGACAGGGGCTCCTACAATGAGCAGTTCTTC,CASSLLDRGSYNEQFF
TRBV6-5,NA,TRBJ2-7,TGTGCCAGCAGCTCGACCGGGAGCTCCTACGAGCAGTACTTC,CASSSTGSSYEQYF
TRBV25-1,TRBD2,TRBJ2-3,TGTGCCAGCAGTGAATTGGTGGGACTAGAGGATACGCAGTATTTT,CASSELVGLEDTQYF
TRBV18,TRBD2,TRBJ2-3,TGTGCCAGCTCACCACCGAGCGGGGGGGTAACAGATACGCAGTATTTT,CASSPPSGGVTDTQYF
TRBV9,TRBD2,TRBJ2-5,TGTGCCAGCAGCGTATCGGGGGGATTGTGGGAGACCCAGTACTTC,CASSVSGGLWETQYF
TRBV10-3,NA,TRBJ2-3,TGTGCCATCAGTGAGTCGATCGCCAGGGTGACAGATACGCAGTATTTT,CAISESIARVTDTQYF
TRBV9,NA,TRBJ1-6,TGTGCCAGCACCTCTAAACCAGGTTCACCCCTCCACTTT,CASTSKPGSPLHF
TRBV9,TRBD2,TRBJ2-1,TGTGCCAGCAGCGTAGGTTGGGAGGGTTTGAATGAGCAGTTCTTC,CASSVGWEGLNEQFF
TRBV7-9,TRBD1,TRBJ1-4,TGTGCCAGCTCACGGGGACAGGGGGCTGAAAAACTGTTTTTT,CASSRGQGAEKLFF
TRBV2,NA,TRBJ1-2,TGTGCCAGCAGGGACAGATCCTTCGGCTACACCTTC,CASRDRSFGYTF
TRBV10-3,TRBD1,TRBJ2-5,TGTGCCATCAGTAGCGGACAGGGGGGGTGGGAGACCCAGTACTTC,CAISSGQGGWETQYF
TRBV6-4,NA,TRBJ2-1,TGTGCCAGCAGTGCCGTACAGGGTAATGAGCAGTTCTTC,CASSAVQGNEQFF
TRBV5-5,NA,TRBJ1-4,TGTGCCAGCAGAGCCGCCCATGAAAAACTGTTTTTT,CASRAAHEKLFF
TRBV9,NA,TRBJ2-2,TGTGCCAGCAGCGTAATCTCCGGGGAGCTGTTTTTT,CASSVISGELFF
TRBV7-9,NA,TRBJ2-7,TGTGCCAGCAGCTTCGGGACAACCTACGAGCAGTACTTC,CASSFGTTYEQYF
TRBV5-4,NA,TRBJ2-5,TGTGCCAGCAGCCTCACAGGGAAAGAGACCCAGTACTTC,CASSLTGKETQYF
TRBV28,NA,TRBJ2-1,TGTGCCAGCAGTTTGTGGGGCCCAAATCACTACAATGAGCAGTTCTTC,CASSLWGPNHYNEQFF
TRBV6-1,NA,TRBJ2-1,TGTGCCAGCAGTGATCGCAGTTACAATGAGCAGTTCTTC,CASSDRSYNEQFF
TRBV5-1,TRBD1,TRBJ2-5,TGCGCCAGCAGACCTGGGACAGGGGGCTACCAAGAGACCCAGTACTTC,CASRPGTGGYQETQYF
TRBV19,TRBD1,TRBJ2-7,TGTGCCAGTAGTATAGGGACAGGAAGAAACGAGCAGTACTTC,CASSIGTGRNEQYF
TRBV6-6,TRBD2,TRBJ2-7,TGTGCCAGCAGTTACTCGGGCGGGACTAGCTCCTACGAGCAGTACTTC,CASSYSGGTSSYEQYF
TRBV21-1,NA,TRBJ2-1,TGTGCCAGCAGCAATCTTCCCTCTCATGAGCAGTTCTTC,CASSNLPSHEQFF
TRBV6-5,TRBD1,TRBJ1-1,TGTGCCAGCAGTTACGGAGGGACAGGGGGCGAAGGAGCTTTCTTT,CASSYGGTGGEGAFF
TRBV7-9,NA,TRBJ2-1,TGTGCCAGCAGCTCCCTCGAGCAGTTCTTC,CASSSLEQFF
TRBV7-2,NA,TRBJ2-6,TGTGCCAGCAGCCCCTCTGAGTCTGGGGCCAACGTCCTGACTTTC,CASSPSESGANVLTF
TRBV7-8,NA,TRBJ2-2,TGTGCCAGCAGCTTTTCCCTCCGCGGGGAGCTGTTTTTT,CASSFSLRGELFF
TRBV19,NA,TRBJ2-1,TGTGCCAGTAGGGTGGGAGAGGGGGGGTTGAATGAGCAGTTCTTC,CASRVGEGGLNEQFF
TRBV30,NA,TRBJ2-7,TGTGCCTGGACCGACGGGTACGAGCAGTACTTC,CAWTDGYEQYF
TRBV10-3,TRBD1,TRBJ2-7,TGTGCCATCAGTGACCCTGGGACAGGGAACGGCTACGAGCAGTACTTC,CAISDPGTGNGYEQYF
TRBV9,TRBD2,TRBJ2-1,TGTGCCAGCAGCGTAGTTGCTAGCGGTACTAAACAGTTCTTC,CASSVVASGTKQFF
TRBV7-2,TRBD2,TRBJ2-7,TGTGCCAGCAGCTTAGCCCGTAGCGGGAGCGAGCAGTACTTC,CASSLARSGSEQYF
TRBV7-9,NA,TRBJ1-2,TGTGCCAGCAGCCAGACAGAAGCTAACTATGGCTACACCTTC,CASSQTEANYGYTF
TRBV28,NA,TRBJ2-7,TGTGCCAGCAGTTCAGGACAGCGTTACGAGCAGTACTTC,CASSSGQRYEQYF
TRBV2,NA,TRBJ2-7,TGTGCCAGCAGTTATGGGACAGCGGGCGAGCAGTACTTC,CASSYGTAGEQYF
TRBV5-4,TRBD1,TRBJ1-1,TGTGCCAGCAGCCCCCCCACAGGGGGCAACACTGAAGCTTTCTTT,CASSPPTGGNTEAFF
TRBV2,TRBD2,TRBJ2-1,TGTGCCAGCAGTGAGTCAGTTAGCGGGATGGACAATGAGCAGTTCTTC,CASSESVSGMDNEQFF
TRBV2,TRBD2,TRBJ2-3,TGTGCCAGCAGTGCGGGGCTAGCGGGTACGGATACGCAGTATTTT,CASSAGLAGTDTQYF
TRBV7-2,TRBD1,TRBJ1-2,TGTGCCAGCAGCTCTGGACAGGGGGCGCCTGGCTACACCTTC,CASSSGQGAPGYTF
TRBV5-1,NA,TRBJ2-3,TGCGCCAGCAGCTTGATGGGCTCTCAATTATACACAGATACGCAGTATTTT,CASSLMGSQLYTDTQYF
TRBV5-1,NA,TRBJ2-5,TGCGCCAGCAACAGGGGGGGAGGAGAGACCCAGTACTTC,CASNRGGGETQYF